The clone carrying this T cell receptor beta chain occurred a few times. MiXCR, applied by TCRdb to the RT-PCR reads, yields one record per CDR3 protein. Counted here are about a million distinct CDR3 sequences, about a sixth occurring once; the ten biggest clones make up around 6%. This sample was included in a study of patients and donors after allogeneic stem cell transplantation. Germline-derived CDR1 and CDR2 are DFQATT and SNEGSKA (reference sequence). V dropped 7 bases and J dropped 4 bases, with 20 bases sitting between them. This CDR3 spans 15 amino acids. This receptor was obtained from a human donor who was either an allogeneic HSCT recipient or a stem cell or donor lymphocyte infusion donor (not recorded which). It is not recorded whose cells these are; they may come from a transplant donor. Material for sequencing was blood, either unsorted or a sorted T cell fraction (not recorded which). The rearrangement joins TRBV20-1 to TRBJ2-1; D may be TRBD1 or TRBD2 (6 bases each). CDR3 coding DNA: TGCAGTGTTCCCACTGAGGGGGGCGTATACAATGAGCAGTTCTTC. Translating it yields CSVPTEGGVYNEQFF.